The next 28 T cell receptor beta chains were all read from a single sample in a study of T-cell reconstitution after alpha-beta-depleted transplantation in children. TCRbeta library preparation incorporated unique molecular identifiers. Each CDR3 protein gets one entry after TCRdb re-called the PCR reads with MiXCR. This sample has about 340,000 distinct CDR3 sequences, with 10% to 13% found just once. The sample here was PBMCs from the stem cell graft donor, taken from the stem cell graft. These receptors all stem from a human donor who donated a stem cell graft to a child with acute lymphoblastic leukemia.

The CDR3 sequence is CATSRDLGTPGTQYF. The DNA of the CDR3 is TGTGCCACCAGCAGAGACCTCGGGACACCGGGTACGCAGTATTTT. This chain joins TRBV15 and TRBJ2-3; D is perhaps TRBD1 (6 bases). CDR3 size: 15 residues. V gave up 0 bases and J gave up 8 bases, with 15 bases separating them. Looked up from germline, CDR1 is LNHNV and CDR2 is YYDKDF (reference sequence).

This clonotype has at least ten counts. J is TRBJ2-1 and V is TRBV5-6; 7 nucleotides align to TRBD1. Germline V gene lookup returns CDR1 SGHDT and CDR2 YYEEEE. This CDR3 spans 14 amino acids. The V gene end was trimmed by 0 bases and the J gene end by 7 bases; junction bases not matched to a gene: 4. As DNA, the CDR3 is TGTGCCAGCAGCTTGGAACAGGGGTTAAATGAGCAGTTCTTC. Its translation: CASSLEQGLNEQFF.

This clonotype was seen many times. The chain employs TRBV29-1 and TRBJ2-1; TRBD2 aligns across 9 bases. The trim removed 3 bases at V and 0 bases at J, leaving 6 bases unmatched. Germline assignment: CDR1 SQVTM and CDR2 ANQGSEA. The CDR3 runs 16 residues. The CDR3 loop reads CSVEAGGGFSYNEQFF. The CDR3 DNA is TGCAGCGTTGAGGCGGGAGGGGGGTTCTCCTACAATGAGCAGTTCTTC.

This clonotype appeared a few times. The limits of the CDR3 on the DNA are not certain, so only TCRdb's listed CDR3 is given. This chain links TRBV3-1 with TRBJ2-5; the table's D gene call, TRBD1, was not cross checked with the DNA. The germline V gene has CDR1 LGHDT and CDR2 YNNKEL (reference sequence). The CDR3 spans 14 amino acids, including both terminal residues. CDR3 in amino acids: CASSDRGFLETQYF.

This clonotype was found a few times. This chain links TRBV3-1 with TRBJ2-7; 9 nucleotides agree with TRBD1. With 0 bases clipped from V and 7 bases from J, the junction kept 10 bases outside the gene matches. The CDR3 loop spans 16 amino acids. Germline V gives CDR1 LGHDT, CDR2 YNNKEL (reference sequence). CDR3 in amino acids: CASSQDLVQGAGEQYF. CDR3 DNA: TGTGCCAGCAGCCAAGATCTAGTACAGGGGGCTGGTGAGCAGTACTTC.

This clonotype has only a few counts. The chain combines TRBV4-2 with TRBJ1-1, with D unresolved. Trimming shortened V by 4 bases and J by 2 bases, and 23 bases separated the two germline ends. Germline V CDR1 and CDR2: LGHNA, YNFKEQ. This CDR3 contains 18 residues. The DNA for the CDR3 is TGTGCCAGCAGCCGAGCAGGAGGGATAGGGCCTAGAAACACTGAAGCTTTCTTT. As protein: CASSRAGGIGPRNTEAFF.

This clonotype was seen repeatedly, ten times or more. This sequence joins TRBV4-1 and TRBJ2-5; possibly TRBD2 for D (6 bases). This CDR3 contains 15 residues. With 3 bases removed from V and 4 bases from J, the gap between germline ends came to 15 bases. From germline, CDR1 is MGHRA and CDR2 YSYEKL. The CDR3 sequence is CASSHALSGRETQYF. CDR3 nucleotides: TGCGCCAGCAGCCACGCATTATCCGGGAGAGAGACCCAGTACTTC.

The V call is TRBV6-1, the J call TRBJ2-7, with D tentatively TRBD1 or TRBD2 (5 bases each). The V gene's germline CDR1 is MNHNS and CDR2 SASEGT. Deletions cut 10 bases from V and 1 base from J, with 11 bases between. The CDR3 has 12 amino acids. The CDR3, as DNA: TGTGCCACTGAGGGGAAGTCCTACGAGCAGTACTTC. Encoded protein: CATEGKSYEQYF.

Only a few counts were recorded for this clonotype. The chain has TRBV4-3 and TRBJ2-3; no clear D gene. V shed 0 bases and J shed 2 bases, with 9 bases lying between them. The CDR3 sequence is 15 residues long. Germline assignment: CDR1 LGHNA and CDR2 YSLEER. CDR3 DNA: TGCGCCAGCAGCCAAGATCAACAGTACACAGATACGCAGTATTTT. This gives the protein CASSQDQQYTDTQYF.

This clonotype was seen more than once but under ten times. This chain uses TRBV4-3 with TRBJ2-7; 10 bases agree with TRBD1. The germline CDR1 and CDR2 sequences are LGHNA and YSLEER. This CDR3 has 15 residues. V shed 0 bases and J 5 bases; nucleotides not matched to a gene: 4. The CDR3 DNA reads TGCGCCAGCAGCCAAGAAAGGACAGGGGGTCACGAGCAGTACTTC. Translation: CASSQERTGGHEQYF.

This clonotype was counted a few times. The chain combines TRBV7-2 with TRBJ2-3; possibly TRBD2 for D (6 bases). Per germline, CDR1 SGHTA and CDR2 FQGNSA. V lost 4 bases and J 5 bases, leaving 10 bases between the germline ends. The CDR3 loop spans 13 amino acids. CDR3 region: CASSSLARDTQYF. The DNA of the CDR3 is TGTGCCAGCAGCTCACTAGCCAGAGATACGCAGTATTTT.

V and J are TRBV4-2 and TRBJ2-1; no clear D. The CDR3 is 13 residues long. The germline V and J ends were trimmed by 8 bases and 2 bases, with 10 bases remaining between them. Germline-derived CDR1 and CDR2 are LGHNA and YNFKEQ. CDR3 DNA: TGTGCCAGCGGCCCTGCGCCCTACAATGAGCAGTTCTTC. This encodes CASGPAPYNEQFF.

This clonotype was observed a handful of times. The V and J genes are TRBV5-8 and TRBJ2-3; D not resolved. Germline V gene sequence: CDR1 SGHTS, CDR2 YDEGEE. V shed 9 bases and J shed 0 bases, with 11 bases lying between them. The CDR3 is 13 amino acids. This CDR3 is CATRVKSTDTQYF. The CDR3 bases are TGTGCCACTAGGGTCAAGAGCACAGATACGCAGTATTTT. Using reference TRBV5-8 and TRBJ2-3 for the parts outside the CDR3, the full variable domain is EAGVTQSPTHLIKTRGQQATLRCSPISGHTSVYWYQQALGLGLQFLLWYDEGEERNRGNFPPRFSGRQFPNYSSELNVNALELEDSALYLCATRVKSTDTQYFGPGTRLTVL.

This clonotype was picked up a small number of times. The rearrangement links TRBV20-1 to TRBJ1-5, with 7 nucleotides matching TRBD1. Germline V CDR1 and CDR2: DFQATT, SNEGSKA (reference sequence). The J segment lost 5 bases and the V segment lost 0 bases, leaving 16 bases of the junction unmatched. The CDR3 spans 18 residues. CDR3 nucleotide sequence: TGCAGTGCTAGAGACCTATTCTTGCGGGACAGTCAAGATCAGCCCCAGCATTTT. Protein product: CSARDLFLRDSQDQPQHF.

The chain joins TRBV2 to TRBJ2-5; D possibly corresponds to TRBD2 (5 bases). The CDR3 sequence is 15 residues long. V lost 6 bases and J lost 4, with 18 bases in between. The V gene's germline CDR1 is SNHLY and CDR2 FYNNEI. In nucleotides, the CDR3 is TGTGCCAGCAGAGATCTCTGGACCAGCGGAGAGACCCAGTACTTC. Its translation is CASRDLWTSGETQYF.

This clonotype was picked up many times. J is TRBJ2-7 and V is TRBV28; D could derive from TRBD1 or TRBD2 (5 bases each). V was cut by 7 bases and J by 0 bases, with 13 bases left in between. The germline CDR1 and CDR2 sequences are MDHEN and SYDVKM. CDR3 length: 14 residues. The CDR3 region has the DNA TGTGCCAGCATGGGGCCGGGGAACTCCTACGAGCAGTACTTC. Protein sequence: CASMGPGNSYEQYF.

The chain recombines TRBV5-1 with TRBJ2-2, with 11 bases aligning to TRBD2. The germline V gene has CDR1 SGHRS and CDR2 YFSETQ. J lost 4 bases, V lost 4 bases, and 9 bases had no gene match. CDR3 size: 17 residues. CDR3 loop: CASSLTGTSGSTGELFF. CDR3 DNA sequence: TGCGCCAGCAGCCTAACCGGGACTAGCGGATCCACCGGGGAGCTGTTTTTT.

The rearrangement uses TRBV5-1 and TRBJ2-5; D unclear. V lost 4 bases to trimming and J lost 4 bases, with 14 bases between them. Germline V gene sequence: CDR1 SGHRS, CDR2 YFSETQ. The CDR3 contains 14 residues. CDR3 nucleotide sequence: TGCGCCAGCAGCCCAGCGTCCTTACGAGAGACCCAGTACTTC. This translates into CASSPASLRETQYF.

The J gene is TRBJ2-7, the V gene TRBV20-1, with 11 bases aligning to TRBD2. Germline CDR1 reads DFQATT; CDR2 reads SNEGSKA (reference sequence). V was clipped by 4 bases and J by 2 bases; unmatched bases: 1. The CDR3 has 13 amino acids. CDR3 protein: CSATSGRPYEQYF. The CDR3 DNA is TGCAGTGCTACTAGCGGGAGGCCCTACGAGCAGTACTTC.

This rearrangement joins TRBV4-2 to TRBJ2-1, with D perhaps matching TRBD1 (5 bases). Germline CDR1 LGHNA, CDR2 YNFKEQ. The CDR3 has 17 amino acids. With 1 base removed from V and 3 bases from J, the gap between germline ends came to 16 bases. The CDR3 spells CASSQVSRANDYNEQFF. DNA for the CDR3: TGTGCCAGCAGCCAAGTTTCCAGGGCCAACGACTACAATGAGCAGTTCTTC.

This clonotype was observed a handful of times. The V and J genes are TRBV20-1 and TRBJ1-5, with D perhaps TRBD1 (5 bases). Germline values: CDR1 DFQATT, CDR2 SNEGSKA (reference sequence). The CDR3 runs to 14 residues. Trimming cost V 4 bases and J 4 bases, with 14 bases left between them. This chain's CDR3 is CSATLGHLNQPQHF. In DNA, the CDR3 is TGCAGTGCTACACTAGGACACCTTAATCAGCCCCAGCATTTT.

The chain recombines TRBV7-2 with TRBJ2-3; 9 nucleotides match TRBD2. V shed 4 bases, J shed 0 bases, and the junction held 5 bases outside the gene matches. Germline V gene sequence: CDR1 SGHTA, CDR2 FQGNSA. The CDR3 has 16 residues. CDR3 nucleotides: TGTGCCAGCAGCTCTTTAGCGGGAGTTAGCACAGATACGCAGTATTTT. Translation: CASSSLAGVSTDTQYF. Together with reference TRBV7-2 and TRBJ2-3, the CDR3 gives the full variable domain: GAGVSQSPSNKVTEKGKDVELRCDPISGHTALYWYRQSLGQGLEFLIYFQGNSAPDKSGLPSDRFSAERTGGSVSTLTIQRTQQEDSAVYLCASSSLAGVSTDTQYFGPGTRLTVL.

This chain links TRBV6-5 with TRBJ1-6; 7 nucleotides match TRBD1. Germline CDR1 is MNHEY and CDR2 is SVGAGI. This CDR3 region has 15 residues. The ends lost 2 bases at V and 5 bases at J; junction bases unmatched: 3. CDR3: CASSYDRVNNSPLHF. The CDR3 bases are TGTGCCAGCAGTTACGACAGGGTGAATAATTCACCCCTCCACTTT.

This CDR3 is CASSSVLAGVGTDTQYF. In DNA form, the CDR3 reads TGTGCCAGCAGTTCGGTACTAGCGGGAGTGGGGACAGATACGCAGTATTTT. The chain uses TRBV6-2 or TRBV6-3 and TRBJ2-3; 11 positions match TRBD2. The ends lost 4 bases at V and 3 bases at J; junction bases unmatched: 9. There are 17 residues in the CDR3. CDR1 MNHEY and CDR2 SVGEGT come from the germline V gene.

J is TRBJ1-5 and V is TRBV27; a possible D gene is TRBD1 (6 bases). The CDR3 has 14 amino acids. V was cut by 5 bases and J by 2 bases, with 10 bases left in between. Germline loops: CDR1 MNHEY, CDR2 SMNVEV (reference sequence). In nucleotides, the CDR3 is TGTGCCAGCAGTAGGGGGGAGCGCAATCAGCCCCAGCATTTT. Translation: CASSRGERNQPQHF.

This clonotype turned up a few times. The V call is TRBV27, the J call TRBJ1-1; no clear D gene. The CDR3 spans 13 residues. Germline assignment: CDR1 MNHEY and CDR2 SMNVEV (reference sequence). Trimming removed 3 bases from V and 6 bases from J, with 11 bases in between. The CDR3 sequence is CASSFVQHAEAFF. The DNA for the CDR3 is TGTGCCAGCAGTTTTGTACAGCATGCTGAAGCTTTCTTT.

This clonotype was detected only a few times. The chain couples TRBV11-2 to TRBJ2-5; TRBD2 is a possible D gene (6 bases). Trimming left V 2 bases short and J 2 bases short, with 12 bases between. The CDR3 loop spans 15 amino acids. From germline, CDR1 is SGHAT and CDR2 FQNNGV. The DNA for the CDR3 is TGTGCCAGCAGCTTAACGGGAGTGGGGCAAGAGACCCAGTACTTC. Translation gives CASSLTGVGQETQYF.

This clonotype turned up a few times. V usage is TRBV20-1 and J usage is TRBJ1-4; D gene uncertain. Trimming took off 1 base at V and 7 bases at J, with 7 bases between the two ends. The CDR3 length is 12 residues. Germline V CDR1 and CDR2: DFQATT, SNEGSKA (reference sequence). The DNA of the CDR3 is TGCAGTGCTAGAGGGGGTGGTGAAAAACTGTTTTTT. Amino acids: CSARGGGEKLFF.